These 9 T cell receptor beta chains were sequenced from one sample in a study of naive and memory T cell subsets. General study findings and limits: Naive repertoires, especially CD8, held a few larger clonotypes, possibly memory cells re-expressing CD45RA.

An equimolar mix of two oligonucleotides served as the beta constant-region primer for TRBC1 and TRBC2. Four rounds of PCR amplified the ligated cDNA using nested alpha and beta constant-region primers plus SP2. MiXCR was run by TCRdb on the UMI-ligation and nested PCR reads, yielding one entry per CDR3 protein. This table holds approximately 90,000 distinct CDR3 sequences, approximately 10% found once. Which antigens these TCRs recognize remains unknown. The specimen was naive CD4+ T cells from blood. These receptors all come from a human donor in good health.

This clonotype occurred a few times. The chain combines TRBV28 with TRBJ1-6; 9 positions agree with TRBD1. CDR1 and CDR2 (germline): MDHEN, SYDVKM. The CDR3 has 14 amino acids. The trim removed 5 bases at V and 10 bases at J, leaving 6 bases unmatched. The DNA of the CDR3 is TGTGCCAGCAGTACAGGGGGCCCCAGGTCACCCCTCCACTTT. Translated, it gives CASSTGGPRSPLHF.

V and J are TRBV18 and TRBJ2-3; D is unclear. V lost 2 bases and J lost 6, with 6 bases in between. Per the germline V gene, CDR1 is KGHSH and CDR2 is LQKENI. This CDR3 is 12 amino acids long. CDR3 in amino acids: CASSPTGDTQYF. For the CDR3, the DNA is TGTGCCAGCTCACCAACCGGGGATACGCAGTATTTT.

This chain joins TRBV5-1 and TRBJ1-6; weak D call: TRBD1 (5 bases). Between the trimmed V and J ends, which lost 2 bases and 10 bases, there was a span of 22 bases. The CDR3 runs 17 residues. CDR1 and CDR2 from the germline V gene are SGHRS and YFSETQ. DNA for the CDR3: TGCGCCAGCAGCTTTAGATCAACAGGAGAAGGCGGATCACCCCTCCACTTT. Its translation: CASSFRSTGEGGSPLHF.

This clonotype was recorded a few times. This chain uses TRBV12-3 or TRBV12-4 with TRBJ2-5, with 10 nucleotides matching TRBD1. This CDR3 region has 13 residues. J was trimmed by 5 bases and V by 6 bases; bases with no gene match: 3. As DNA, the CDR3 is TGTGCCAGCAGGGGACAGGGGTATGAGACCCAGTACTTC. It specifies CASRGQGYETQYF.

This clonotype was counted only a few times. The chain recombines TRBV7-3 with TRBJ1-1, with D uncertain. Trimming stripped 3 bases from V and 1 base from J, with 6 bases between. The CDR3 spans 13 residues. Germline V CDR1 and CDR2: SGHTA, FQGTGA. The CDR3 sequence: CASSFQRNTEAFF. CDR3 bases: TGTGCCAGCAGCTTCCAGCGGAACACTGAAGCTTTCTTT.

There are a few counts of this clonotype. DNA for the CDR3: TGTGCCAGCAGTTCATCCCGACTAGCGGGGGTGGGGGATACGCAGTATTTT. Translating it yields CASSSSRLAGVGDTQYF. V usage is TRBV7-2 and J usage is TRBJ2-3, with 12 bases identical to TRBD2. Per the germline V gene, CDR1 is SGHTA and CDR2 is FQGNSA. Losses at the gene ends were 6 bases for V and 6 bases for J; bases not matched to a gene: 13. This CDR3 is built from 17 residues.

The chain has TRBV18 and TRBJ2-3; no firm D call. CDR1 and CDR2 (germline): KGHSH, LQKENI. CDR3 size: 12 residues. Trimming took off 3 bases at V and 4 bases at J, with 5 bases between the two ends. CDR3 residues: CASSPSSDTQYF. The CDR3 DNA reads as TGTGCCAGCTCACCTTCCTCAGATACGCAGTATTTT. Together with reference TRBV18 and TRBJ2-3, the CDR3 gives the full variable domain: NAGVMQNPRHLVRRRGQEARLRCSPMKGHSHVYWYRQLPEEGLKFMVYLQKENIIDESGMPKERFSAEFPKEGPSILRIQQVVRGDSAAYFCASSPSSDTQYFGPGTRLTVL.

This clonotype was recorded a few times. The chain has TRBV5-1 and TRBJ2-7; D may be TRBD1 (7 bases). The CDR3 is made up of 14 amino acids. The germline gives CDR1 SGHRS, CDR2 YFSETQ. Trimming took off 0 bases at V and 6 bases at J, with 13 bases between the two ends. The CDR3 region has the DNA TGCGCCAGCAGCTTGGAGTACCAGGGGGGCGAGCAGTACTTC. Amino acid sequence: CASSLEYQGGEQYF.

This clonotype was found many times. The chain recombines TRBV5-1 with TRBJ2-1; 14 nucleotides align to TRBD2. Germline lookup yields CDR1 SGHRS and CDR2 YFSETQ. The CDR3 length is 16 residues. The ends lost 0 bases at V and 6 bases at J; junction bases unmatched: 2. CDR3 DNA: TGCGCCAGCAGCTTGGGAGGACTAGCGGGAGGCAATGAGCAGTTCTTC. Protein product: CASSLGGLAGGNEQFF.